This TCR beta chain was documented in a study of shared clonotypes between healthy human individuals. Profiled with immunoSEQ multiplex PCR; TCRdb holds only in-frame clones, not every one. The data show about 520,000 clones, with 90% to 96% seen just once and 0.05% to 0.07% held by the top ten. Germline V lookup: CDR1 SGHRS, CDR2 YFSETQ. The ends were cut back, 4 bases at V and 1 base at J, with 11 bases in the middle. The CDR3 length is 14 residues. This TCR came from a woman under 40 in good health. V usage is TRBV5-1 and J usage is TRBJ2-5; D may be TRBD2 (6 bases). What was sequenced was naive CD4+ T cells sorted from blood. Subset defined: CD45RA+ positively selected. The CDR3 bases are TGCGCCAGCAGCACCGGGAGAACCCAAGAGACCCAGTACTTC. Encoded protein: CASSTGRTQETQYF.